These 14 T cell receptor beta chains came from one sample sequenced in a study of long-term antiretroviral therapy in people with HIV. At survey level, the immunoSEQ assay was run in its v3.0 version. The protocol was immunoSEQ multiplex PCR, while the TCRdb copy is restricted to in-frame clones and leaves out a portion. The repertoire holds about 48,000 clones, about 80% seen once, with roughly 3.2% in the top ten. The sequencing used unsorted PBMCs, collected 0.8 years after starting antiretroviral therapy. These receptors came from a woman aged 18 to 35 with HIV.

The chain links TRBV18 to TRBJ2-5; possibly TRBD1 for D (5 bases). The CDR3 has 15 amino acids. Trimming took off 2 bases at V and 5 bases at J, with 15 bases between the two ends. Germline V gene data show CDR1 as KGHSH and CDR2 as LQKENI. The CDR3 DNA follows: TGTGCCAGCTCACCAGGACATCCCGATGGGGAGACCCAGTACTTC. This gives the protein CASSPGHPDGETQYF.

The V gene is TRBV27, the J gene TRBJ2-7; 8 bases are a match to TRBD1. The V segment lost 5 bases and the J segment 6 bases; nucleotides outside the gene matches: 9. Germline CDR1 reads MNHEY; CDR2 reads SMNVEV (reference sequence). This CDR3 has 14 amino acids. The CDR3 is CASSTSGQGGEQYF. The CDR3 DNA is TGTGCCAGCAGTACGTCTGGACAGGGCGGCGAGCAGTACTTC.

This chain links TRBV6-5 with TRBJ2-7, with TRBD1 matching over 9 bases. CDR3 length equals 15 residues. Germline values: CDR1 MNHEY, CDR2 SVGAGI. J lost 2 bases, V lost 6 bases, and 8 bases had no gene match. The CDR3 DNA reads TGTGCCAGCAGCCCCGGGACAGGGATTCCCTACGAGCAGTACTTC. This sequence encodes CASSPGTGIPYEQYF.

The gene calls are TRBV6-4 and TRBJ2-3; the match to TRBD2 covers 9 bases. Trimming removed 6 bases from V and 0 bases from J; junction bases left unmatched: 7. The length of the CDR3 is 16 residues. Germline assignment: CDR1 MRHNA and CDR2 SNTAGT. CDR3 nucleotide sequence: TGTGCCAGCAGCCGGGAGCGGGAGGCTAGCACAGATACGCAGTATTTT. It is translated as CASSREREASTDTQYF.

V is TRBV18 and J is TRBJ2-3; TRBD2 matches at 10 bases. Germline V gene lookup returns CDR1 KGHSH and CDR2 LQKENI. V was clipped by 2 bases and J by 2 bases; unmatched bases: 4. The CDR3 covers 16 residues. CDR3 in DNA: TGTGCCAGCTCACCATCTAGCGGGAGTGACACAGATACGCAGTATTTT. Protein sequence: CASSPSSGSDTDTQYF.

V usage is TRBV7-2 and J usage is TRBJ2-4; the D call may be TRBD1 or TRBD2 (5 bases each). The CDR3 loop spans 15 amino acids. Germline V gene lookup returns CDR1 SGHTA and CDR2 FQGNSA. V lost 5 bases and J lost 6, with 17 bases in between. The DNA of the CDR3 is TGTGCCAGCAGCCCGCCGCGCAGGGCGGGAAACATTCAGTACTTC. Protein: CASSPPRRAGNIQYF.

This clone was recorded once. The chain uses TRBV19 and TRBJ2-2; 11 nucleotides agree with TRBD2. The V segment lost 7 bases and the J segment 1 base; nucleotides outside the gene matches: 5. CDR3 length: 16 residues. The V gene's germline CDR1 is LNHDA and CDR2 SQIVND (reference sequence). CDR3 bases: TGTGCCAGTAATCGGGGGACTAGCGGGAACACCGGGGAGCTGTTTTTT. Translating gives CASNRGTSGNTGELFF.

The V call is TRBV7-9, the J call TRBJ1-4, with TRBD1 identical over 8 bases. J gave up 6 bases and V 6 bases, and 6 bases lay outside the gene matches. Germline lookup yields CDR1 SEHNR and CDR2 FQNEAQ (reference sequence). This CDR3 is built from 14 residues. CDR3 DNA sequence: TGTGCCAGCAGACAGACAGGGGCCGATGAAAAACTGTTTTTT. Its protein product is CASRQTGADEKLFF.

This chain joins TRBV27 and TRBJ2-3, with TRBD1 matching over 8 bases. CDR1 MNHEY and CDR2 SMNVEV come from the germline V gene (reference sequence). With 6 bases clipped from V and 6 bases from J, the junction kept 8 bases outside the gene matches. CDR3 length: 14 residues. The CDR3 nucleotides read TGTGCCAGCAGCCTGACAGGGGTTGGGGATACGCAGTATTTT. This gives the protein CASSLTGVGDTQYF.

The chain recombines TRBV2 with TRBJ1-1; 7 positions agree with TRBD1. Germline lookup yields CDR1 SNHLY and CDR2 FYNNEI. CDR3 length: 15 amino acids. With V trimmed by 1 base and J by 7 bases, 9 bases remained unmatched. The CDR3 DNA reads TGTGCCAGCAGTGAAGGGGGGACAGCCGTGCTTGAAGCTTTCTTT. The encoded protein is CASSEGGTAVLEAFF.

The DNA for the CDR3 is TGTGCCAGCAGTTTAAACACCTGGGCCGAGCAGTACTTC. Amino acids: CASSLNTWAEQYF. V and J are TRBV27 and TRBJ2-7; no definite D call. The CDR3 has 13 residues. Germline V CDR1 and CDR2: MNHEY, SMNVEV (reference sequence). V was trimmed by 2 bases and J by 6 bases, leaving 11 bases between them.

CDR3 DNA: TGTGCCAGCAGTACAGACAGCTTCCGAAATTCACCCCTCCACTTT. Protein product: CASSTDSFRNSPLHF. The chain combines TRBV6-5 with TRBJ1-6; D may be TRBD1 (5 bases). Between the trimmed V and J ends, which lost 5 bases and 7 bases, there was a span of 15 bases. The germline V gene encodes CDR1 MNHEY and CDR2 SVGAGI. The CDR3 has 15 residues.

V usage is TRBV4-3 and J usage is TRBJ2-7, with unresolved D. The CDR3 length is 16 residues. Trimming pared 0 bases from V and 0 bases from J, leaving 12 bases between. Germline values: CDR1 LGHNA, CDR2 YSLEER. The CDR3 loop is CASSQESAPTSYEQYF. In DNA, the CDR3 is TGCGCCAGCAGCCAAGAGTCAGCTCCGACCTCCTACGAGCAGTACTTC.

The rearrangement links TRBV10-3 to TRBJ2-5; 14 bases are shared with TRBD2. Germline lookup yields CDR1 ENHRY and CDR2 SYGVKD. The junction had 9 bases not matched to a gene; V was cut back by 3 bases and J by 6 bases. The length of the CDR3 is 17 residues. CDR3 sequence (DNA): TGTGCCATCAGTGACGGGACTAGCGGGAGAGGGGACCAGACCCAGTACTTC. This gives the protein CAISDGTSGRGDQTQYF.